The present TCR beta chain was sequenced within a study of blood T cell repertoires in COVID-19. The wider study: Acute and convalescent COVID-19 samples came from the United States, Italy and Spain. The cDNA or gDNA used as material had been derived from T cells, B-cell-depleted T cells, or PBMCs.

In the source study's methods: For nucleated cells, counts were estimated from reference gene primer amplification. The assay was immunoSEQ multiplex PCR, and TCRdb's table has in-frame clones only and misses some. For V, J and clone size, that table is used; D and trimming come from the DNA. The sample has about 290,000 clones; around 81% are singletons. J lost 2 bases, V lost 8 bases, and 11 bases had no gene match. This CDR3 contains 16 residues. CDR1 is MDHEN, CDR2 SYDVKM, per germline. V is TRBV28 and J is TRBJ2-4, with 8 bases matching TRBD1. Material: peripheral blood. This sequence was found in a woman in her 50s with active or convalescent COVID-19. CDR3 DNA sequence: TGTGCCAGCCTCGCCGGCCAGGGGGCAACCAAAAACATTCAGTACTTC. Its protein product is CASLAGQGATKNIQYF.